The 7 T cell receptor beta chains presented below share a single source sample, sequenced in a study of CD8 T cells in Susac syndrome. Random hexamers were used to reverse transcribe roughly 0.5 to 1 ug of RNA. TCRdb ran MiXCR on the immunoSEQ multiplex PCR reads and lists one entry per CDR3 protein. The sample has about 150,000 distinct CDR3 sequences, around 95% seen once. Material: CD4+ T cells from PBMCs. These receptors were collected from a human donor with Susac syndrome.

CDR3 residues: CASSRGGGYTF. In DNA form, the CDR3 reads TGTGCCAGCAGCAGGGGGGGTGGCTACACCTTC. This chain joins TRBV9 and TRBJ1-2; D perhaps matches TRBD1 (6 bases). The germline V and J ends were trimmed by 4 bases and 7 bases, with 8 bases remaining between them. CDR1 and CDR2 from the germline V gene are SGDLS and YYNGEE. CDR3 size: 11 residues.

The chain recombines TRBV6-1 with TRBJ1-2; D may be TRBD1 (5 bases). The ends were cut back, 8 bases at V and 3 bases at J, with 19 bases in the middle. The CDR3 runs 15 residues. Germline CDR1 reads MNHNS; CDR2 reads SASEGT. In nucleotides, the CDR3 is TGTGCCAGCTACGCCTCCTACGAGGGGTACTATGGCTACACCTTC. Its translation: CASYASYEGYYGYTF.

The chain couples TRBV5-1 to TRBJ1-2; tentatively, D is TRBD1 (6 bases). The V end lost 0 bases, the J end lost 3 bases, and 9 bases lay between the germline ends. Germline V CDR1 and CDR2: SGHRS, YFSETQ. This CDR3 contains 14 residues. In nucleotides, the CDR3 is TGCGCCAGCAGCTTGGAGGGGGGAGACTATGGCTACACCTTC. Its protein is CASSLEGGDYGYTF.

J is TRBJ2-7 and V is TRBV4-3; no definite D call. The V gene's germline CDR1 is LGHNA and CDR2 YSLEER. The germline V and J ends were trimmed by 3 bases and 1 base, with 10 bases remaining between them. The CDR3 is 14 amino acids. The CDR3 nucleotides are TGCGCCAGCAGCCAGACCCGTACATCCTACGAGCAGTACTTC. Amino acid sequence: CASSQTRTSYEQYF.

The chain carries TRBV29-1 and TRBJ2-2; the match to TRBD1 covers 8 bases. Germline V gene data show CDR1 as SQVTM and CDR2 as ANQGSEA. CDR3 length equals 16 residues. The DNA of the CDR3 is TGCGCGGGGACCGGCCAGGGGGCAACTGGCACCGGGGAGCTGTTTTTT. It yields the protein CAGTGQGATGTGELFF.

This clonotype was seen just once. The V gene is TRBV15, the J gene TRBJ1-2, with 9 bases lining up with TRBD1. The CDR3 spans 13 residues. V was clipped by 6 bases and J by 5 bases; unmatched bases: 4. Germline loops: CDR1 LNHNV, CDR2 YYDKDF (reference sequence). The CDR3 DNA reads as TGTGCCACCAGGGAGGACAGGGGTTATGGCTACACCTTC. Its translation is CATREDRGYGYTF. The variable domain in full, with the rest retrieved from reference TRBV15 and TRBJ1-2, is DAMVIQNPRYQVTQFGKPVTLSCSQTLNHNVMYWYQQKSSQAPKLLFHYYDKDFNNEADTPDNFQSRRPNTSFCFLDIRSPGLGDTAMYLCATREDRGYGYTFGSGTRLTVV.

CDR3 residues: CASGGEGGSYNEQFF. The CDR3 bases are TGCGCCAGCGGGGGTGAGGGGGGCTCCTACAATGAGCAGTTCTTC. The rearrangement links TRBV5-1 to TRBJ2-1; TRBD1 or TRBD2 may be the D gene (6 bases each). This CDR3 contains 15 residues. V lost 7 bases to trimming and J lost 0 bases, with 14 bases between them. Germline CDR1 and CDR2: SGHRS and YFSETQ.